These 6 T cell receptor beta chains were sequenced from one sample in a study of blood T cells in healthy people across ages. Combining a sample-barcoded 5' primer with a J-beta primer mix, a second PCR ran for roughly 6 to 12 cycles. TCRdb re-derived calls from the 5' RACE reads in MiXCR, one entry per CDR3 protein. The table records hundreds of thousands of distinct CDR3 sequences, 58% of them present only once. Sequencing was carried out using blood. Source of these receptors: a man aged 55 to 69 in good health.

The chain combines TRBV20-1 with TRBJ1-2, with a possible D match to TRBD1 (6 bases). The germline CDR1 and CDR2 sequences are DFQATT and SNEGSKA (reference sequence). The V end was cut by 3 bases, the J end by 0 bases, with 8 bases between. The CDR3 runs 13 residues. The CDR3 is CSARRTANYGYTF. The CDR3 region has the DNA TGCAGTGCTAGGCGGACAGCTAACTATGGCTACACCTTC.

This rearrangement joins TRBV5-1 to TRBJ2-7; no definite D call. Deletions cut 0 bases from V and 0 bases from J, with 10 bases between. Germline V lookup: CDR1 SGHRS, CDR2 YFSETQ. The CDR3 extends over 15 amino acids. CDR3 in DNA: TGCGCCAGCAGCTTGGGTGCGTCTCGCTCCTACGAGCAGTACTTC. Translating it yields CASSLGASRSYEQYF.

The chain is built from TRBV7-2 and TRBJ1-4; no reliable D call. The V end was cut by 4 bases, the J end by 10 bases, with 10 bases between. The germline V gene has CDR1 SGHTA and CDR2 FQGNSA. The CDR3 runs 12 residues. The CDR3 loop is CASSSLGGKLFF. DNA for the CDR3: TGTGCCAGCAGCTCCCTCGGTGGAAAACTGTTTTTT.

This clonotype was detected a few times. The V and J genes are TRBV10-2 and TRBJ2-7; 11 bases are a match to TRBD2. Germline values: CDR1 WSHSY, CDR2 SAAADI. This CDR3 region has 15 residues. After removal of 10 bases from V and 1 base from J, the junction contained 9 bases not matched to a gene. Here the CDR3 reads CATWVTSGGSYEQYF. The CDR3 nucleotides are TGCGCCACCTGGGTAACTAGCGGGGGATCCTACGAGCAGTACTTC.

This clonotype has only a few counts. The CDR3 here is CASTPPRARGYQETQYF. The DNA for the CDR3 is TGTGCCAGCACCCCACCCAGGGCCAGGGGGTACCAAGAGACCCAGTACTTC. The rearrangement uses TRBV6-1 and TRBJ2-5, with TRBD1 identical over 7 bases. The germline V gene encodes CDR1 MNHNS and CDR2 SASEGT. Trimming at V came to 7 bases and at J to 0 bases, leaving 14 bases not matched to a gene. The CDR3 totals 17 residues.

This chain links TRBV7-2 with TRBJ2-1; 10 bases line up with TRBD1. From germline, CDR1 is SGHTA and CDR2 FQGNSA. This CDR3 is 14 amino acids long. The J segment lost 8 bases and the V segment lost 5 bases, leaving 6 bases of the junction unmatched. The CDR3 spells CASSDRTGGDEQFF. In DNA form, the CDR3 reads TGTGCCAGCAGCGACCGGACAGGGGGGGATGAGCAGTTCTTC.